A single sample gave rise to the 17 T cell receptor beta chains below, sequenced in a study of cytomegalovirus exposure and HLA in healthy donors. Use of 60 Vbeta and 13 Jbeta primers characterized the PCR. Clones were read by immunoSEQ multiplex PCR, and TCRdb kept only the in-frame ones, dropping some. In the table there are over 95,000 clones, roughly 70% of which are singletons. Sequences were obtained from PBMCs. These receptors all come from a man aged 18 to 35 in good health and CMV-seropositive.

The DNA of the CDR3 is TGTGCCGGAAGGACAGGGTCGAATGAGCAGTTCTTC. Translating gives CAGRTGSNEQFF. The chain uses TRBV27 and TRBJ2-1; 8 bases fit TRBD1. In germline, CDR1 is MNHEY, CDR2 SMNVEV (reference sequence). The CDR3 length is 12 residues. V lost 11 bases to trimming and J lost 7 bases; unmatched junction nucleotides: 7.

The chain employs TRBV2 and TRBJ1-6; the match to TRBD1 covers 9 bases. This CDR3 comprises 16 residues. Germline V gene lookup returns CDR1 SNHLY and CDR2 FYNNEI. The J segment lost 10 bases and the V segment lost 6 bases, leaving 13 bases of the junction unmatched. Here the CDR3 DNA reads TGTGCCAGCAGCGGTACCGGGACAGGGTCTCGATCACCCCTCCACTTT. Translation gives CASSGTGTGSRSPLHF.

This clone was detected once. V is TRBV5-1 and J is TRBJ2-2; tentative D call: TRBD2 (5 bases). V lost 0 bases to trimming and J lost 4 bases, with 16 bases between them. Germline CDR1 SGHRS, CDR2 YFSETQ. This CDR3 contains 17 residues. The CDR3 coding sequence is TGCGCCAGCAGCTTGGACCGGGAATTCGTCCCCACCGGGGAGCTGTTTTTT. It codes for CASSLDREFVPTGELFF. The complete variable domain, with remaining parts taken from reference TRBV5-1 and TRBJ2-2, reads KAGVTQTPRYLIKTRGQQVTLSCSPISGHRSVSWYQQTPGQGLQFLFEYFSETQRNKGNFPGRFSGRQFSNSRSEMNVSTLELGDSALYLCASSLDREFVPTGELFFGEGSRLTVL.

In this sample, this clone turned up once. J is TRBJ1-2 and V is TRBV28; 9 bases align to TRBD1. The CDR3 has 14 amino acids. Germline V lookup: CDR1 MDHEN, CDR2 SYDVKM. J lost 3 bases, V lost 7 bases, and 6 bases had no gene match. DNA of the CDR3: TGTGCCAGCATTAGGACAGGGGACCACTATGGCTACACCTTC. Protein sequence: CASIRTGDHYGYTF.

V and J are TRBV11-2 and TRBJ1-1; TRBD1 agrees at 7 bases. With V trimmed by 3 bases and J by 0 bases, 4 bases remained unmatched. The CDR3 has 15 amino acids. Germline CDR1 is SGHAT and CDR2 is FQNNGV. CDR3 DNA: TGTGCCAGCAGCTTCACAGGGGTAATGAACACTGAAGCTTTCTTT. It yields the protein CASSFTGVMNTEAFF.

The chain is built from TRBV7-2 and TRBJ2-2, with D perhaps matching TRBD2 (5 bases). Germline CDR1 SGHTA, CDR2 FQGNSA. V lost 6 bases to trimming and J lost 0 bases, with 11 bases between them. This CDR3 is 15 amino acids long. CDR3 sequence: CASSVGGPNTGELFF. The CDR3 region has the DNA TGTGCCAGCAGTGTAGGAGGTCCGAACACCGGGGAGCTGTTTTTT.

On this clone: The junction does not match germline at one end; this may be a read error. The chain links TRBV5-1 to TRBJ1-2, with D maybe TRBD1 (6 bases). Germline V gene data show CDR1 as SGHRS and CDR2 as YFSETQ. The CDR3 is 17 residues long. The CDR3 region has the DNA TGCGCCAGCAGCTACTCGGACAGCGCTACTTATAACTATGGCTACCCCTTC. The encoded protein is CASSYSDSATYNYGYPF.

The genes are TRBV13 and TRBJ2-3; a weak D match, TRBD2 (6 bases). CDR1 is PRHDT and CDR2 is FYEKMQ in the germline V gene (reference sequence). This CDR3 has 15 residues. V lost 0 bases to trimming and J lost 0 bases, with 7 bases between them. The CDR3 sequence is CASSLGGGSTDTQYF. The DNA for the CDR3 is TGTGCCAGCAGCTTAGGGGGGGGAAGCACAGATACGCAGTATTTT.

This chain joins TRBV2 and TRBJ1-5, with a weak D call TRBD1 (5 bases). CDR1 is SNHLY, CDR2 FYNNEI, per germline. This CDR3 is built from 14 residues. V gave up 2 bases and J gave up 6 bases, with 11 bases separating them. CDR3 sequence (DNA): TGTGCCAGCAGTGAAACATCAGGGTTTCAGCCCCAGCATTTT. It is translated as CASSETSGFQPQHF.

The chain couples TRBV27 to TRBJ2-7, with D possibly TRBD1 on 5 matching bases. This CDR3 comprises 13 residues. V lost 4 bases and J lost 2, with 9 bases in between. The germline gives CDR1 MNHEY, CDR2 SMNVEV (reference sequence). This CDR3 is CASSYRPTYEQYF. The CDR3, as DNA: TGTGCCAGCAGTTACAGGCCAACCTACGAGCAGTACTTC.

The chain combines TRBV5-6 with TRBJ2-3; a weak D match, TRBD1 (6 bases). CDR1 is SGHDT, CDR2 YYEEEE, per germline. This CDR3 comprises 12 residues. Trimming shortened V by 7 bases and J by 5 bases, and 11 bases separated the two germline ends. As DNA, the CDR3 is TGTGCCAGCCACAGGGTACGAGATACGCAGTATTTT. Its protein is CASHRVRDTQYF.

The V call is TRBV27, the J call TRBJ2-1; TRBD2 is a possible D gene (7 bases). Germline V gene data show CDR1 as MNHEY and CDR2 as SMNVEV (reference sequence). V was trimmed by 4 bases and J by 8 bases, leaving 12 bases between them. This CDR3 has 13 residues. CDR3 sequence: CASSSWGGDEQFF. For the CDR3, the DNA is TGTGCCAGCAGTTCCTGGGGGGGCGATGAGCAGTTCTTC.

V is TRBV29-1 and J is TRBJ1-6, with no clear D. The CDR3 has 13 residues. V dropped 5 bases and J dropped 5 bases, with 10 bases sitting between them. The germline gives CDR1 SQVTM, CDR2 ANQGSEA. In DNA, the CDR3 is TGCAGCGTTTCGGGGTCTCATAATTCACCCCTCCACTTT. Its translation is CSVSGSHNSPLHF. The whole variable domain, filled in from reference TRBV29-1 and TRBJ1-6, reads SAVISQKPSRDICQRGTSLTIQCQVDSQVTMMFWYRQQPGQSLTLIATANQGSEATYESGFVIDKFPISRPNLTFSTLTVSNMSPEDSSIYLCSVSGSHNSPLHFGNGTRLTVT.

Here the CDR3 DNA reads TGTGCCAGCAGTCCCAGGACTAGCGGGGGATCCGATACGCAGTATTTT. Protein product: CASSPRTSGGSDTQYF. The genes are TRBV27 and TRBJ2-3; 13 bases fit TRBD2. This CDR3 spans 16 amino acids. The germline V gene encodes CDR1 MNHEY and CDR2 SMNVEV (reference sequence). After removal of 5 bases from V and 6 bases from J, the junction contained 8 bases not matched to a gene.

The V gene is TRBV2, the J gene TRBJ2-3; 9 positions agree with TRBD1. The V segment lost 9 bases and the J segment 3 bases; nucleotides outside the gene matches: 10. CDR1 is SNHLY and CDR2 is FYNNEI in the germline V gene. The CDR3 length is 15 residues. The CDR3 DNA sequence: TGTGCCAGGACACTTGGGACAGGGAGGACAGATACGCAGTATTTT. It translates to CARTLGTGRTDTQYF.

Only a few counts were recorded for this clone. This chain links TRBV9 with TRBJ1-1; D unclear. V was pared by 4 bases and J by 1 base, with 8 bases between. Per germline, CDR1 SGDLS and CDR2 YYNGEE. The CDR3 has 13 residues. The CDR3 here is CASSTRQNTEAFF. The CDR3 DNA sequence: TGTGCCAGCAGCACCCGACAGAACACTGAAGCTTTCTTT.

This chain uses TRBV18 with TRBJ2-3, with D unresolved. Per the germline V gene, CDR1 is KGHSH and CDR2 is LQKENI. V was trimmed by 0 bases and J by 4 bases, leaving 8 bases between them. The CDR3 length is 14 residues. The CDR3 sequence is CASSPPSLPDTQYF. CDR3 DNA sequence: TGTGCCAGCTCACCACCTAGCCTTCCAGATACGCAGTATTTT.